This TCR beta chain comes out of a study of T cells in Graves' hyperthyroidism and ophthalmopathy. The V end lost 6 bases, the J end lost 8 bases, and 20 bases lay between the germline ends. This CDR3 is built from 14 residues. CDR1 is SQVTM and CDR2 is ANQGSEA in the germline V gene. Any patient presenting with uncontrolled infection, other autoimmune disease, pregnancy or lactation was left out. Orbital computed tomography and thyroid ultrasound, together with serum TRAb and thyroxine and clinical symptoms, were used for diagnoses. Amplified TCR beta CDR3 regions derived from RNA transcripts. Primed by the HTBI set, a first-round RT-PCR was run on the TCR CDR3. One entry per CDR3 protein results from TCRdb running MiXCR on the multiplex PCR reads. The sample holds hundreds of thousands of distinct CDR3 sequences, 35% to 55% seen once.

This clonotype was obtained from a woman between 18 and 29 years old with Graves' hyperthyroidism. The sequencing sample was made of peripheral blood or thyroid tissue (not recorded which). The V and J genes are TRBV29-1 and TRBJ1-3; no clear D. CDR3: CSVRTDYYGYTIYF. The CDR3, as DNA: TGCAGCGTGAGGACTGATTACTATGGCTACACCATATATTTT.